This T cell receptor beta chain was recorded in a study of blood T cell repertoires in COVID-19. Study background: Material from acute and convalescent COVID-19 was sourced from the United States, Italy and Spain.

V lost 1 base and J 2 bases, leaving 15 bases between the germline ends. The CDR3 totals 16 residues. CDR1 is SGHAT, CDR2 FQNNGV, per germline. Only one count was recorded for this clone. Profiling relied on immunoSEQ multiplex PCR, and the TCRdb table lists in-frame clones only, not all of them. The table has 210,000 or so clones, around nine tenths seen once. This chain joins TRBV11-2 and TRBJ2-7, with D maybe TRBD1 (6 bases). Sequenced sample: peripheral blood. This receptor was identified in a man aged 18 to 30 with active or convalescent COVID-19. CDR3 loop: CASSLAGTSLTYEQYF. CDR3 DNA: TGTGCCAGCAGCTTAGCTGGGACATCTCTTACCTACGAGCAGTACTTC.